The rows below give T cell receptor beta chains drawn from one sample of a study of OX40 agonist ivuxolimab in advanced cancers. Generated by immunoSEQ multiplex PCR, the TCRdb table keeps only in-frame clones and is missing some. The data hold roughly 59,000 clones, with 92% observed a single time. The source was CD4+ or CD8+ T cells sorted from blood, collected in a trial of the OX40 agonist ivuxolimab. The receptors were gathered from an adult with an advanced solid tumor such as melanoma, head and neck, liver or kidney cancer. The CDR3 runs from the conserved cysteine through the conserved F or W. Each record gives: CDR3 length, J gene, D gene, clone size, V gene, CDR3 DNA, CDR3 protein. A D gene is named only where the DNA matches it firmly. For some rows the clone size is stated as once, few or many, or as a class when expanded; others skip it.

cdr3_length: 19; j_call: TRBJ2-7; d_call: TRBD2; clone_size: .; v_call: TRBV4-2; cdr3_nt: TGTGCCAGCAGCCAAGATCGGGGTGGCGGGGGGACCGGAAACTACGAGCAGTACTTC; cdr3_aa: CASSQDRGGGGTGNYEQYF
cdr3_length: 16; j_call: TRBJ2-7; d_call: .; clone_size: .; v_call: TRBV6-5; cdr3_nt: TGTGCCAGCAGTTACTCGGCGGGACAGCTGTCCTACGAGCAGTACTTC; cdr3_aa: CASSYSAGQLSYEQYF
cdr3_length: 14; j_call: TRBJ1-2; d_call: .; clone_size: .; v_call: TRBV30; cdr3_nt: TGTGCCTGGAGGGAATACAGGGTGGACTATGGCTACACCTTC; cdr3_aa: CAWREYRVDYGYTF
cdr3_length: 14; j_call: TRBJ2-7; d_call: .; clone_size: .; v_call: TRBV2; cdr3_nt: TGTGCCAGCAGCGAAATAGGCTGGCCATACGAGCAGTACTTC; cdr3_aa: CASSEIGWPYEQYF
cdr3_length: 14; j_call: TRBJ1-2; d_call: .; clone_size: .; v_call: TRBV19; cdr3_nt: TGTGCCAGCAAATCACGATCCGGTCCCTATGGCTACACCTTC; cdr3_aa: CASKSRSGPYGYTF
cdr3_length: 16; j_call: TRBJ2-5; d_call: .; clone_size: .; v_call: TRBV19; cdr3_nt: TGTGCCAGTAGTACCACAGGTTTGTTGCGCGAAGAGACCCAGTACTTC; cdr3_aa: CASSTTGLLREETQYF
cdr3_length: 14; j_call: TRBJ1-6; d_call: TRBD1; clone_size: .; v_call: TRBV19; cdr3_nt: TGTGCCAGTAAATGGGGACAGGGAGATTCACCCCTCCACTTT; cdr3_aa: CASKWGQGDSPLHF
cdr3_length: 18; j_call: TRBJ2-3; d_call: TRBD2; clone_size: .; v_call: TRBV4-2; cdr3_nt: TGTGCCAGCAGCCCCTATCTAGCGGGAGCATCTAGCACAGATACGCAGTATTTT; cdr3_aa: CASSPYLAGASSTDTQYF
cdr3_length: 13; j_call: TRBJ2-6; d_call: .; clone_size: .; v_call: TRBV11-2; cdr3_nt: TGTGCCAGCAGGGGGGCAGGGGCCAACGTCCTGACTTTC; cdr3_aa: CASRGAGANVLTF
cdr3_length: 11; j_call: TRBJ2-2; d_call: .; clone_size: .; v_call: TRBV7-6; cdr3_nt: TGTGCCAGCAGCTTAGCCGGGGAGCTGTTTTTT; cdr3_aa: CASSLAGELFF
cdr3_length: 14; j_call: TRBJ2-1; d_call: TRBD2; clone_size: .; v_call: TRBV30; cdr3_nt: TGTGCCTGGATCTCCGGCGGGAGTCCGAATGAGCAGTTCTTC; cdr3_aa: CAWISGGSPNEQFF
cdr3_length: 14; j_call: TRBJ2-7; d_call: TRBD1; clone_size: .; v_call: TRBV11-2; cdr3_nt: TGTGCCAGCACCATAACGGACAGGCAGCGGGAGCAGTACTTC; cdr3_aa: CASTITDRQREQYF
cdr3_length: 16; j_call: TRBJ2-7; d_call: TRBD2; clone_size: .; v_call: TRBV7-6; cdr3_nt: TGTGCCAGCAGCCCCGGACTAGCGGGATATAAGTACGAGCAGTACTTC; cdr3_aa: CASSPGLAGYKYEQYF
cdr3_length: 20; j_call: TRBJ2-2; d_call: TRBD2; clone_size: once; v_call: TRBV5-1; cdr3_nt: TGCGCCAGCAGCTTGGTTGGTCCCTCCGTCGGGGGGGCTGTCACCGGGGAGCTGTTTTTT; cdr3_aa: CASSLVGPSVGGAVTGELFF
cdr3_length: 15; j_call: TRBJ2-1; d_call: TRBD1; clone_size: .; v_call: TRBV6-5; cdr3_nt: TGTGCCAGCAGTTCCACGGGACAGAACTACAATGAGCAGTTCTTC; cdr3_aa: CASSSTGQNYNEQFF
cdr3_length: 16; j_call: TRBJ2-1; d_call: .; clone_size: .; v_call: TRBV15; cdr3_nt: TGTGCCACCAGCAGAGTCGGGGGAGTAGCCTACAATGAGCAGTTCTTC; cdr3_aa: CATSRVGGVAYNEQFF
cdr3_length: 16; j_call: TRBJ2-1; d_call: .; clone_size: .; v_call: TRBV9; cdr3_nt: TGTGCCAGCAGCGTAGGTAGTAGCGGATCTAACAATGAGCAGTTCTTC; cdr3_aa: CASSVGSSGSNNEQFF
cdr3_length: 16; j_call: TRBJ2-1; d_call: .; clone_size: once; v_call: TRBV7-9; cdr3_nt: TGTGCCAGCAGCTTTCCCCGGGACGGAGCCTACAATGAGCAGTTCTTC; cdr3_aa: CASSFPRDGAYNEQFF
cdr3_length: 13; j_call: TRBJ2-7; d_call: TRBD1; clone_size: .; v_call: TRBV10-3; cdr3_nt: TGTGCCATCAGTTGGGACAGTACCTACGAGCAGTACTTC; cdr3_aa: CAISWDSTYEQYF
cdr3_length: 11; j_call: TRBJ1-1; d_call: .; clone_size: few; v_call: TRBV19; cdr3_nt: TGTGCCAGTAGTATAGGGGCTGAAGCTTTCTTT; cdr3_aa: CASSIGAEAFF
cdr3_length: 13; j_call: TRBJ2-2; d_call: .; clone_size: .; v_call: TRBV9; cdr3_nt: TGTGCCAGCAGCCTCGACCTCACCGGGGAGCTGTTTTTT; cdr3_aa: CASSLDLTGELFF
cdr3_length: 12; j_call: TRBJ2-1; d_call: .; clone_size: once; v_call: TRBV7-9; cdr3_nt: TGTGCCAGCAGCCCCCATGGGGGTGAGCAGTTCTTC; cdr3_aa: CASSPHGGEQFF
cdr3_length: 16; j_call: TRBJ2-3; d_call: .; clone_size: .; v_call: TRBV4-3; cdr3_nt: TGCGCCAGCAGCCAAGATGGTACCCCCGTGACAGATACGCAGTATTTT; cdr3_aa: CASSQDGTPVTDTQYF
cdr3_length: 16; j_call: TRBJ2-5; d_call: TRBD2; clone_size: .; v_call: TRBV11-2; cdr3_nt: TGTGCCAGCAGCCAGAGACTAGCGGGAGGGCTGGAGACCCAGTACTTC; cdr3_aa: CASSQRLAGGLETQYF
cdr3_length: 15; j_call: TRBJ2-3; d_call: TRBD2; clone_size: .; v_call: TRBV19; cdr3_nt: TGTGCCAGTAGCTTCACAGCGGGGTGGGCTGATACGCAGTATTTT; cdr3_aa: CASSFTAGWADTQYF
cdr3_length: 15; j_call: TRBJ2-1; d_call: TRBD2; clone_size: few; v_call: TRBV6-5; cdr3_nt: TGTGCCAGCAGTTACGTGGCGGGAGGGCCGGGGGAGCAGTTCTTC; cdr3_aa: CASSYVAGGPGEQFF
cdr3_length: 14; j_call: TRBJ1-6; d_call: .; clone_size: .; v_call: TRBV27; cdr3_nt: TGCGCCAGCCGCGTGGGGCAACAGAATTCACCCCTCCACTTT; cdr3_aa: CASRVGQQNSPLHF
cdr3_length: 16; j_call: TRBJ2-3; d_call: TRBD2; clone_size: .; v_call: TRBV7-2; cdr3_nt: TGTGCCAGCAGCTTAAGGACTAGCGGCGGCACAGATACGCAGTATTTT; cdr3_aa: CASSLRTSGGTDTQYF
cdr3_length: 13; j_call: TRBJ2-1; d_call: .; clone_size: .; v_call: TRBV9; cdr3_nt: TGTGCCAGCAGCTCCGACACGCCTAATGAGCAGTTCTTC; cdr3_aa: CASSSDTPNEQFF
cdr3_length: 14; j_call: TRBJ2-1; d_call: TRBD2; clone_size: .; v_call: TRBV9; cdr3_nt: TGTGCCAGCAGCCCGGGGGGAGGGCCTAATGAGCAGTTCTTC; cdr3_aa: CASSPGGGPNEQFF
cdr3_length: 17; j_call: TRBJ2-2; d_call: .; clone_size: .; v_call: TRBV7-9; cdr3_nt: TGTGCCAGCAGCTTAGAACAGGGTGTCATCGGCACCGGGGAGCTGTTTTTT; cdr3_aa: CASSLEQGVIGTGELFF
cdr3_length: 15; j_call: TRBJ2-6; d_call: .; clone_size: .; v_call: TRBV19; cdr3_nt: TGTGCCAGTAGTATATCACCTTATGGGGCCAACGTCCTGACTTTC; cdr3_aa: CASSISPYGANVLTF
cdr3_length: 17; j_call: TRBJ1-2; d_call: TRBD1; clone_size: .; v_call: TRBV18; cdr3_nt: TGTGCCAGCTCAGATCCGGACAGGGGGCAGAGGTTTGATGGCTACACCTTC; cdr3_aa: CASSDPDRGQRFDGYTF
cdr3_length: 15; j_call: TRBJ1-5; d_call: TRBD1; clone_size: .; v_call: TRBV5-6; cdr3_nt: TGTGCCAGCAGCTGGGGGACAGAAACTAATCAGCCCCAGCATTTT; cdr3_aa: CASSWGTETNQPQHF
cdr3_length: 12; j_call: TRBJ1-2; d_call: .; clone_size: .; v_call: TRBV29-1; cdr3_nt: TGCAGCGTTGACGGCAGGGCCCATGGCTACACCTTC; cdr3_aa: CSVDGRAHGYTF
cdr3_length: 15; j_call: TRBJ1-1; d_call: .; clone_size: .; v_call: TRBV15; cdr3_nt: TGTGCCACCAGCAGAGTCCGGGAGGGGAACACTGAAGCTTTCTTT; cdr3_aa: CATSRVREGNTEAFF
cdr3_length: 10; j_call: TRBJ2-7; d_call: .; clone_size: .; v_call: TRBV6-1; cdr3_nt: TGTGCCAGCGGGTCCTACGAGCAGTACTTC; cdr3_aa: CASGSYEQYF
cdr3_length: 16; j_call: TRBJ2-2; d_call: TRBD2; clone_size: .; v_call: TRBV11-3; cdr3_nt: TGTGCCAGCAGCTCCAAGACTAGCGGGAACACCGGGGAGCTGTTTTTT; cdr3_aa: CASSSKTSGNTGELFF
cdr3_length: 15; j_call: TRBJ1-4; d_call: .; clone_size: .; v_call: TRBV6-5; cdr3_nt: TGTGCCAGCAGTTTGGGGGCAGCTCATAATGAAAAACTGTTTTTT; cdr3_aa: CASSLGAAHNEKLFF
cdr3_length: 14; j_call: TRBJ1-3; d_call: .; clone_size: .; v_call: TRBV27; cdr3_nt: TGTGCCAGCCGATCCGGGGGCTCTGGAAACACCATATATTTT; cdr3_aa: CASRSGGSGNTIYF
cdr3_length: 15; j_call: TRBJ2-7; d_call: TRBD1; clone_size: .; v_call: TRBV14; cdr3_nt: TGTGCCAGCAGCCAATTAGGACAGGCGTCCTACGAGCAGTACTTC; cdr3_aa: CASSQLGQASYEQYF
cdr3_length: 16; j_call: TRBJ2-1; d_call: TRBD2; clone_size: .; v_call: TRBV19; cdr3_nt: TGTGCCAGTAGCCTACCTGTCACTAGCGGATACAATGAGCAGTTCTTC; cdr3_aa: CASSLPVTSGYNEQFF
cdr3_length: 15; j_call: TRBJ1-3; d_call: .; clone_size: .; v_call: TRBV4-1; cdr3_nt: TGCGCCAGCAGCCAAGCCCTAGGATCTGGAAACACCATATATTTT; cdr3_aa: CASSQALGSGNTIYF
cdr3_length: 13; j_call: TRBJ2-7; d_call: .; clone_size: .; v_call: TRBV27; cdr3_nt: TGTGCCAGCAGTTTTGGGACGGACTACGAGCAGTACTTC; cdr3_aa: CASSFGTDYEQYF
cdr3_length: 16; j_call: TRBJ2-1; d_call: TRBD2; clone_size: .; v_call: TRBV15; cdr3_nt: TGTGCCACCAGCTATCCCGGGGGGGCCTCGGGCAATGAGCAGTTCTTC; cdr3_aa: CATSYPGGASGNEQFF
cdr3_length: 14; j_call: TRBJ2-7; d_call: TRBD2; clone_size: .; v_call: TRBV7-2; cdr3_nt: TGTGCCAGCAGCTTACCGGGACTAGCGGTCGAGCAGTACTTC; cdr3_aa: CASSLPGLAVEQYF